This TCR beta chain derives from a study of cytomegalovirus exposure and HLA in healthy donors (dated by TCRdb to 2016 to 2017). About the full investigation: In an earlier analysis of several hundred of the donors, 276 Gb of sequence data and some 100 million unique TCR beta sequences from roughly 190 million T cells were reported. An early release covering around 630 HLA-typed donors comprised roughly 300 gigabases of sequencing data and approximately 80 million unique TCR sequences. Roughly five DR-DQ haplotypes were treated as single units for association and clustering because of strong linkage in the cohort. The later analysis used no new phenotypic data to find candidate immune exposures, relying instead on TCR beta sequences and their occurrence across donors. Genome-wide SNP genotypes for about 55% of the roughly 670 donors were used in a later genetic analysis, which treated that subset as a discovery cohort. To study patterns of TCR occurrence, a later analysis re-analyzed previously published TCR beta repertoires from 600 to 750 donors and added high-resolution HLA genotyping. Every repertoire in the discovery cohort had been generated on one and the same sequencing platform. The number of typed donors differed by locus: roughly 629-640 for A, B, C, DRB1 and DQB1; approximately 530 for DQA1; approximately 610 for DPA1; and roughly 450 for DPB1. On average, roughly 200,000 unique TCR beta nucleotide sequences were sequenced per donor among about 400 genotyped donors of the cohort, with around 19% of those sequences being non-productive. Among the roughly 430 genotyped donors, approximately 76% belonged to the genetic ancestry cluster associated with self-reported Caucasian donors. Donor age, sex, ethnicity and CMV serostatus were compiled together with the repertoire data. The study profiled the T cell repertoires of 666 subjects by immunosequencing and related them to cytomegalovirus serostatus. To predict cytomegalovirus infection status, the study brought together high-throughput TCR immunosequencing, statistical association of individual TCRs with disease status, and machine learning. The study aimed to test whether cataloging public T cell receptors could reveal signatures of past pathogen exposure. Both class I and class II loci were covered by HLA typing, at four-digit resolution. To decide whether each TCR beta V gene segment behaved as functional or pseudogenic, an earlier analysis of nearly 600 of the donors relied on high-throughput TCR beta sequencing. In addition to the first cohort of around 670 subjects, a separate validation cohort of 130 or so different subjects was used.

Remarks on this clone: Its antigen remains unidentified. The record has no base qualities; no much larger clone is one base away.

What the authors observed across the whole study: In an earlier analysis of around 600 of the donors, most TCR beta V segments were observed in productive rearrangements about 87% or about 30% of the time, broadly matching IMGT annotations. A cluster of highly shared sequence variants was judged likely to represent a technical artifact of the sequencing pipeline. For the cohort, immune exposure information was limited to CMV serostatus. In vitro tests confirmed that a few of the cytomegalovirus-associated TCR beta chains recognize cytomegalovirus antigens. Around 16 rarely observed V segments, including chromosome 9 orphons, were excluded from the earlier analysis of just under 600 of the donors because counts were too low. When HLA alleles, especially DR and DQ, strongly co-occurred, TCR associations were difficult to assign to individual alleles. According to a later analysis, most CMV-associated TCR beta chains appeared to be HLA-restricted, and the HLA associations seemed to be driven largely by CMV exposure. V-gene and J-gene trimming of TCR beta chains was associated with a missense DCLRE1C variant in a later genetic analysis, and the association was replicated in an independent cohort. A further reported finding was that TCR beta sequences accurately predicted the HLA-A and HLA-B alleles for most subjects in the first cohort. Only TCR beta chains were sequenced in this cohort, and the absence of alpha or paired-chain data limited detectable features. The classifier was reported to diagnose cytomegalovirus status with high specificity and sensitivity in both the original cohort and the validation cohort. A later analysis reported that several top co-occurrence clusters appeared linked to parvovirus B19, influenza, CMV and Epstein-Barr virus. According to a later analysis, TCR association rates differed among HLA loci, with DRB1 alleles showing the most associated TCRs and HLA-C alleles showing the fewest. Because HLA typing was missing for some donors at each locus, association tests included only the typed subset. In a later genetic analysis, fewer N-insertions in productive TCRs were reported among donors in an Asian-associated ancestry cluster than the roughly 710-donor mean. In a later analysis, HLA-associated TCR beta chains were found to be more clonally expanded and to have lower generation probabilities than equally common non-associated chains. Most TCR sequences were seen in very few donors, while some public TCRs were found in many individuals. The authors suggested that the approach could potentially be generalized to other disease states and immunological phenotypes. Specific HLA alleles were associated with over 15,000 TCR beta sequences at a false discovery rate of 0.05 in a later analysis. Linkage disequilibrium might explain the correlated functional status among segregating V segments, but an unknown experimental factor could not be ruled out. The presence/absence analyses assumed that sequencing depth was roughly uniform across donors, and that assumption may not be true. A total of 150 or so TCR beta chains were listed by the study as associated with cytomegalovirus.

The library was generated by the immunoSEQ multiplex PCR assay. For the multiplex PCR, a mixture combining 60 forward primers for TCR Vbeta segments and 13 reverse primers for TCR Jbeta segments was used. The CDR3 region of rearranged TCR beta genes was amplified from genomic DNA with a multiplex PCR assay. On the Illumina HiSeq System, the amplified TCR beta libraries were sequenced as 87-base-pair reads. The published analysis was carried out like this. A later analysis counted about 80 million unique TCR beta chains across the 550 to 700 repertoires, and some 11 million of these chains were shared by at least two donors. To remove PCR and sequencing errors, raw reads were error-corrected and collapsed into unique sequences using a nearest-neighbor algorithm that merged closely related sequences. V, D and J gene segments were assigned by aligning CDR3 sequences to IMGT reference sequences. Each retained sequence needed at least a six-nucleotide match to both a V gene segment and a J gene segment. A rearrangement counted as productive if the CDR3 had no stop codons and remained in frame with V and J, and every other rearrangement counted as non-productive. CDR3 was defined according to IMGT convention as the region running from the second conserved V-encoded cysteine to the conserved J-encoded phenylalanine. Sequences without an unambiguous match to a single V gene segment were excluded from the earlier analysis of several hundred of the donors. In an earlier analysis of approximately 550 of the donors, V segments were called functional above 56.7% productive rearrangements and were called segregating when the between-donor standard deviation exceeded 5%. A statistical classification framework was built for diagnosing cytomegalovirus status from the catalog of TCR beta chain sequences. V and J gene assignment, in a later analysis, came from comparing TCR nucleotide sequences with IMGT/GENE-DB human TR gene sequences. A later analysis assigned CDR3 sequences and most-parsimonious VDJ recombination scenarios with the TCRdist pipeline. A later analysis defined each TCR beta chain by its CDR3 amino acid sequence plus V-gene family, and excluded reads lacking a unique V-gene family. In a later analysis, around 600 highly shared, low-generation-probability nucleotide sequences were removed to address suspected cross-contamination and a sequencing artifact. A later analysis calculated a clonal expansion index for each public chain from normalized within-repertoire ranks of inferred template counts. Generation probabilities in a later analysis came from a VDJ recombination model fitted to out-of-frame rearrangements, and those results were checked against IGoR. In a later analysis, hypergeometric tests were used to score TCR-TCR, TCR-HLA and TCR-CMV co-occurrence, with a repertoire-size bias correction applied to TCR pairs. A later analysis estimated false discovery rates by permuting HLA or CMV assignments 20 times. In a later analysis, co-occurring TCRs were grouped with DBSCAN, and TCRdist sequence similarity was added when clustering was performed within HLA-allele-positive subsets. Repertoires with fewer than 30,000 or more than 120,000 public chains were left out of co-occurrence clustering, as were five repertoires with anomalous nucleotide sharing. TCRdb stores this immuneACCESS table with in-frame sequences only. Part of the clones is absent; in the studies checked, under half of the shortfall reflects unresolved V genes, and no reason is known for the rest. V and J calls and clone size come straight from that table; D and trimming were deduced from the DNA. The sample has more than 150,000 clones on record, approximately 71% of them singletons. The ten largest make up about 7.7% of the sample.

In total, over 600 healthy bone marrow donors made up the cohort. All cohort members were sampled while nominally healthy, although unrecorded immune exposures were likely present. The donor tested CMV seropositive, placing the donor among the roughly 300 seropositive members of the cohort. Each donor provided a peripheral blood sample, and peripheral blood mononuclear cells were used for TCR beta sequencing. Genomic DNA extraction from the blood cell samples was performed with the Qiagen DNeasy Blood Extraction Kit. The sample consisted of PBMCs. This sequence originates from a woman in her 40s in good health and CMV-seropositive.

CDR3 region: CASSKTGGNQPQHF. Here is the DNA: TGTGCCAGCAGCAAAACAGGGGGCAATCAGCCCCAGCATTTT. Rearrangement joined TRBV7-9 to TRBJ1-5, with 7 middle bases fitting TRBD1. The germline V gene (reference sequence) yields SEHNR for CDR1 and FQNEAQ for CDR2. The CDR3 starts with the cysteine, ends with the phenylalanine, and has 14 residues. Of the read, only the CDR3 DNA is kept; its 42 bases are in frame from base 1. At the junction V is shortened by 5 bases and J by 2 bases; bases outside the gene matches: 3.